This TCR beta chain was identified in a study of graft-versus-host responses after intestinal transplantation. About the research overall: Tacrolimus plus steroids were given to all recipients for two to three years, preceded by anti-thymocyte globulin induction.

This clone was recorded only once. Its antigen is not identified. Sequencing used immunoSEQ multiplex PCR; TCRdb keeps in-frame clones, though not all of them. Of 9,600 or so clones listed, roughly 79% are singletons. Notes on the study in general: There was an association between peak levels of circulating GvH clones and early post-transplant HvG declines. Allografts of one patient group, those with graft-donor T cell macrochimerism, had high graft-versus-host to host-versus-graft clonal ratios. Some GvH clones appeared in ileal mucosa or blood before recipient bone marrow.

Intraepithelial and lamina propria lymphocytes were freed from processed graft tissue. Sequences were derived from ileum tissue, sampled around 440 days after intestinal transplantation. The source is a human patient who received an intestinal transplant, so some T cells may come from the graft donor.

The CDR3 coding sequence is TGTGCCAGCAGAGTACGGGGGCAGGGGGAGAACACTGAAGCTTTCTTT. Its protein product is CASRVRGQGENTEAFF. V is TRBV2 and J is TRBJ1-1, with 7 bases fitting TRBD1. The CDR3 loop spans 16 amino acids. V lost 6 bases and J lost 1; bases outside the gene matches: 11. The germline V gene encodes CDR1 SNHLY and CDR2 FYNNEI.